This TCR beta chain was retrieved from a study of beta chain features in type 1 diabetes. Expressed TCRB transcripts were sequenced, since all the RNA that had been isolated was reverse transcribed. Assay used: immunoSEQ multiplex PCR; TCRdb lists only in-frame clones, some missing. The repertoire includes about 350,000 clones, less than 20% of them detected once, and about 0.045% sits in the top ten. Per germline, CDR1 LNHDA and CDR2 SQIVND (reference sequence). Trimming at V came to 6 bases and at J to 4 bases, leaving 10 bases not matched to a gene. The CDR3 spans 15 residues. The sequencing sample was made of naive CD4+ T cells from blood. The source of this sequence is a young woman in good health. The chain links TRBV19 to TRBJ2-7; 9 positions agree with TRBD2. The CDR3 loop reads CASSSGLAGRYEQYF. CDR3 nucleotides: TGTGCCAGTAGCTCGGGCCTAGCGGGAAGGTACGAGCAGTACTTC.